The rows below give T cell receptor beta chains drawn from one sample of a study of T cell changes during pregnancy in multiple sclerosis. Only in-frame clones appear in the TCRdb table, and some are missing; sequencing was by immunoSEQ multiplex PCR. The sample carries roughly 20,000 clones, nearly 90% recorded once. Source: CD8+ T cells from peripheral blood mononuclear cells, taken in the second trimester of pregnancy. These receptors were obtained from a female donor in good health, enrolled as a control in a pregnancy study. The CDR3 runs from the conserved cysteine through the conserved F or W. A D gene is named only where the DNA matches it firmly. The listing skips clone size in some rows; elsewhere it reads once, few, many or a size class.

j_call clone_size v_call d_call cdr3_aa cdr3_nt
TRBJ2-7 . TRBV18 . CASSPMREHSYEQYF TGTGCCAGCTCACCTATGAGGGAACACTCCTACGAGCAGTACTTC
TRBJ2-7 . TRBV7-8 TRBD2 CASSLGGGLAIEQYF TGTGCCAGCAGCTTAGGAGGGGGACTAGCAATCGAGCAGTACTTC
TRBJ2-1 . TRBV7-6 . CASSPGGQERAGGPILEQFF TGTGCCAGCAGCCCCGGGGGACAGGAACGGGCGGGAGGGCCAATATTAGAGCAGTTCTTC
TRBJ1-5 . TRBV6-5 TRBD1 CASSPDRGGQPQHF TGTGCCAGCAGCCCCGACAGGGGAGGTCAGCCCCAGCATTTT
TRBJ2-7 . TRBV4-1 . CASSQDPSAPGLVEQYF TGCGCCAGCAGCCAAGACCCTAGCGCCCCTGGGTTGGTCGAGCAGTACTTC
TRBJ1-4 . TRBV19 . CASSIYTGMEKLFF TGTGCCAGTAGTATCTACACAGGGATGGAAAAACTGTTTTTT
TRBJ2-7 . TRBV7-6 . CASSLSPDSSYEQYF TGTGCCAGCAGCTTGTCGCCGGATTCTAGCTACGAGCAGTACTTC
TRBJ2-3 . TRBV14 TRBD2 CASSQAPWTSGYSTDTQYF TGTGCCAGCAGCCAAGCGCCATGGACTAGCGGCTATAGCACAGATACGCAGTATTTT
TRBJ1-5 once TRBV28 . CASRPGQSNQPQHF TGTGCCAGCAGGCCTGGACAAAGCAATCAGCCCCAGCATTTT
TRBJ2-1 . TRBV4-1 TRBD2 CASSQMASGTAHEQFF TGCGCCAGCAGCCAGATGGCTAGCGGGACAGCACATGAGCAGTTCTTC
TRBJ2-7 . TRBV14 . CASSPSYEQYF TGTGCCAGCAGCCCTTCCTACGAGCAGTACTTC